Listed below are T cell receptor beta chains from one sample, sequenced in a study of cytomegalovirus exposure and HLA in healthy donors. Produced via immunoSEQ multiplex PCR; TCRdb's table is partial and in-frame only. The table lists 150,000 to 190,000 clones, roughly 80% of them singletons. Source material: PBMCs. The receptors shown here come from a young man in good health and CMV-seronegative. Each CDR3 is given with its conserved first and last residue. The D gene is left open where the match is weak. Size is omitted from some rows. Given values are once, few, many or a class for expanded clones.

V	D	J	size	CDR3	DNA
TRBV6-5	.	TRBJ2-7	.	CASSYSWQGQYEQYF	TGTGCCAGCAGTTACTCGTGGCAGGGCCAGTACGAGCAGTACTTC
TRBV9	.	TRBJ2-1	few	CASSVDGSGRNEQFF	TGTGCCAGCAGCGTAGACGGGAGCGGTCGCAATGAGCAGTTCTTC
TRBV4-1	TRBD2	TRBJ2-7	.	CASSLVTGLASYEQYF	TGCGCCAGCAGCCTAGTGACGGGACTAGCGTCCTACGAGCAGTACTTC
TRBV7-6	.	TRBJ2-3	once	CASSLATGLRGTDTQYF	TGTGCCAGCAGCTTAGCGACCGGCCTTCGGGGAACAGATACGCAGTATTTT
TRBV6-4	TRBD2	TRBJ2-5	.	CASKGEGRAMKETQYF	TGTGCCAGCAAAGGGGAGGGCAGGGCCATGAAAGAGACCCAGTACTTC
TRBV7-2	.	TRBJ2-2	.	CASSPLAGTNTGELFF	TGTGCCAGCAGCCCCCTGGCAGGGACGAACACCGGGGAGCTGTTTTTT
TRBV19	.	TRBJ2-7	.	CASSIDREGGQYF	TGTGCCAGTAGTATTGATCGGGAAGGCGGGCAGTACTTC
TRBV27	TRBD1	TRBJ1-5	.	CASSPWTGGGNQPQHF	TGTGCCAGCAGTCCATGGACAGGGGGCGGAAATCAGCCCCAGCATTTT
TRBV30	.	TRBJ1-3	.	CAWNINRLGNTIYF	TGTGCCTGGAATATAAACAGGCTTGGAAACACCATATATTTT
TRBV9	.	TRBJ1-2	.	CASSVDRNYGYTF	TGTGCCAGCAGCGTCGACAGGAACTATGGCTACACCTTC
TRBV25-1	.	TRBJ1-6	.	CASSRQGNNSPLHF	TGTGCCAGCAGTCGGCAGGGTAATAATTCACCCCTCCACTTT
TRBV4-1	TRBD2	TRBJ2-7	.	CASSQVWGPSGSYEQYF	TGCGCCAGCAGCCAAGTTTGGGGTCCTAGCGGGTCCTACGAGCAGTACTTC
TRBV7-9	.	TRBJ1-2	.	CASSFQGDYGYTF	TGTGCCAGCAGCTTCCAGGGTGACTATGGCTACACCTTC
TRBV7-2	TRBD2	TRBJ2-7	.	CASSLQAVRTGGSYEQYF	TGTGCCAGCAGCTTACAGGCGGTCCGTACGGGAGGGTCTTACGAGCAGTACTTC
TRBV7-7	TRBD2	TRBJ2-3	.	CAARERETDTQYF	TGTGCGGCGAGAGAGCGGGAAACAGATACGCAGTATTTT
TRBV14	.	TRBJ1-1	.	CASSPSGAGAISGGTEAFF	TGTGCCAGCAGCCCCTCGGGGGCGGGGGCAATCTCCGGGGGCACTGAAGCTTTCTTT
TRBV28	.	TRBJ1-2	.	CASSSPGGMGYGYTF	TGTGCCAGCAGTTCCCCCGGGGGGATGGGATATGGCTACACCTTC
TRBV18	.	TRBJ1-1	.	CASSTENTEAFF	TGTGCCAGCTCAACAGAGAACACTGAAGCTTTCTTT
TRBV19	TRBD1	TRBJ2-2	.	CASSRGRGLAGELFF	TGTGCCAGTAGTAGAGGTAGGGGGCTCGCCGGGGAGCTGTTTTTT
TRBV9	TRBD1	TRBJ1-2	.	CASTMTPTGADGYTF	TGTGCCAGCACCATGACACCGACAGGGGCGGATGGCTACACCTTC
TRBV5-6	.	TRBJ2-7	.	CASSLGTGPVLYF	TGTGCCAGCAGCTTGGGAACAGGGCCTGTTTTGTACTTC
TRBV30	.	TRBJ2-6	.	CAWTTLAHSSGANVLTF	TGTGCCTGGACCACCCTCGCGCACAGCTCTGGGGCCAACGTCCTGACTTTC
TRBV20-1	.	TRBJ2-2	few	CSARVSSKLFF	TGCAGTGCTAGAGTCTCTAGCAAGCTGTTTTTT